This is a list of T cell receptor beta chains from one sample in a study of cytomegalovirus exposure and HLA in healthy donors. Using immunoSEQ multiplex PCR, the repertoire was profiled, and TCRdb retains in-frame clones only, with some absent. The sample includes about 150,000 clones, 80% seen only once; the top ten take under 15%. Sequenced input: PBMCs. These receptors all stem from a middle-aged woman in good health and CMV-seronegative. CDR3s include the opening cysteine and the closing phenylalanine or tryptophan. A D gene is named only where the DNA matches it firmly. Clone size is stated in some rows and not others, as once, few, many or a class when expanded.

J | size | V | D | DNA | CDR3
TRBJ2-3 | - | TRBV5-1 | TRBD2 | TGCGCCAGCAGCGTGGGACTAGCGGGGGGCGTGGATACGCAGTATTTT | CASSVGLAGGVDTQYF
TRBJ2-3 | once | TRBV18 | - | TGTGCCAGCTCACCCCAAGGAGGGCCCCGCACAGATACGCAGTATTTT | CASSPQGGPRTDTQYF
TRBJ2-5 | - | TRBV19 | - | TGTGCCAGTAGTGACACACCGGACACAGGGGAGACCCAGTACTTC | CASSDTPDTGETQYF
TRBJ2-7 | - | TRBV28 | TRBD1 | TGTGCCAGCAAATATCGGGACAGGGGGGGTCAGGAGCAGTACTTC | CASKYRDRGGQEQYF
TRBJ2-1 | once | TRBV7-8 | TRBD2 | TGTGCCAGCAGCCACGGGACTATCCGCAATGAGCAGTTCTTC | CASSHGTIRNEQFF
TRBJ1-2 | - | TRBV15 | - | TGTGCCACCAGCAGAGACAGTCAGTATGGCTACACCTTC | CATSRDSQYGYTF
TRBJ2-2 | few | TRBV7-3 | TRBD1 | TGTGCCAGCAGCCTTGGACAGGGGGCAACCGAGCTGTTTTTT | CASSLGQGATELFF
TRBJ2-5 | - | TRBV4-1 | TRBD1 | TGCGCCAGCAGCCACCACAGGGGTGAAGAGACCCAGTACTTC | CASSHHRGEETQYF
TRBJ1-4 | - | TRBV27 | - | TGTGCCAGCAAGTTTAGGGGTACGACAGGTGGTGAAAAACTGTTTTTT | CASKFRGTTGGEKLFF
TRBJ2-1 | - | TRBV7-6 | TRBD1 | TGTGCCAGCAGCTTAGGCAGGGGGAAGTATTCCTACAATGAGCAGTTCTTC | CASSLGRGKYSYNEQFF
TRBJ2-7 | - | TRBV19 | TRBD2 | TGTGCCAGTCGCTTGGGCGGGAGCCTCCACGAGCAGTACTTC | CASRLGGSLHEQYF
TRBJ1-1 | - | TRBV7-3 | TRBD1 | TGTGCCAGCAGCGGGGACAGCGTATACACTGAAGCTTTCTTT | CASSGDSVYTEAFF
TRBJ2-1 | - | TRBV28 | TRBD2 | TGTGCCAGCAGAGAGGGACTAGCGGGTGTCAATGAGCAGTTCTTC | CASREGLAGVNEQFF
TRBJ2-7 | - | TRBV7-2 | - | TGTGCCAGCAGCTCATGGGCTGCAGATACCTACGAGCAGTACTTC | CASSSWAADTYEQYF
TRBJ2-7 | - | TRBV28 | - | TGTGCCACCTACGCGGAGGGGCAGTACTTC | CATYAEGQYF
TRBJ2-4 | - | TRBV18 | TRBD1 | TGTGCCAGCTCACACACAGGGGAGTCCAAAAACATTCAGTACTTC | CASSHTGESKNIQYF
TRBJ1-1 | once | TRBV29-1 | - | TGCAGCGTCGCAAGGTTGTCAGGGACTGAAGCTTTCTTT | CSVARLSGTEAFF
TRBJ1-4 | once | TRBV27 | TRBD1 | TGTGCCAGCAGTCCCGGGACAGGGTGGGAAAAACTGTTTTTT | CASSPGTGWEKLFF
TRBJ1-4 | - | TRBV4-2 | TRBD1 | TGTGCCAGCAGCCAAACGGGGACAGGGGTACGTGCGGGGGAAAAACTGTTTTTT | CASSQTGTGVRAGEKLFF
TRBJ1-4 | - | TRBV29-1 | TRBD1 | TGCAGCGTTCAGGGGGCGGATAGAGGGGAAAAACTGTTTTTT | CSVQGADRGEKLFF
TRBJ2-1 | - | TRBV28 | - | TGTGCCAGCACTCTATTCCAGGGGAGCTCCTACAATGAGCAGTTCTTC | CASTLFQGSSYNEQFF
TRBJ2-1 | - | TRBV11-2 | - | TGTGCCAGCAGCTTAGGAACACGTAATGAGCAGTTCTTC | CASSLGTRNEQFF
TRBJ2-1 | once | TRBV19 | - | TGTGCCAGTAGTATCAATATAGCGCGAACGGGGGGCGCTGAGCAGTTCTTC | CASSINIARTGGAEQFF
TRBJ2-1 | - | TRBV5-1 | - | TGCGCCAGCAGCTTCCCCCAGGGGCGAGACAATGAGCAGTTCTTC | CASSFPQGRDNEQFF
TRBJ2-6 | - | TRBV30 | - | TGTGCCTGGCTGGGACTTAAGCGGGCCAACGTCCTGACTTTC | CAWLGLKRANVLTF
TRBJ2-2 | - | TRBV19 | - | TGTGCCAGTAGTATCTCCTGGGGCGGGGACTGGACGCTGATTTACACCGGGGAGCTGTTTTTT | CASSISWGGDWTLIYTGELFF
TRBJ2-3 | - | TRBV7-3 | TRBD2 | TGTGCCAGCAGCTCAACGCGGGAGGTTGGGGATACGCAGTATTTT | CASSSTREVGDTQYF
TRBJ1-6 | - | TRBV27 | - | TGTGCCAGCAGCTCCACCCGACAGGCCTTTACCCTCCACTTT | CASSSTRQAFTLHF
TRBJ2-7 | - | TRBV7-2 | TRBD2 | TGTGCCAGCAGCTTACGGCAAGCGGCGGGAGGGGCGTCCTACGAGCAGTACTTC | CASSLRQAAGGASYEQYF
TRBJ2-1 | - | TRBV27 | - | TGTGCCAGCAGTTTAAATCTAGCTCTCTTTCTCAATGAGCAGTTCTTC | CASSLNLALFLNEQFF
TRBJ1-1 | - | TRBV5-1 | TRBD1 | TGCGCCAGCAGCTTGGAGGGCAGGGGGATGAACACTGAAGCTTTCTTT | CASSLEGRGMNTEAFF
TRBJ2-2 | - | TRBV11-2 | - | TGTGCCAGCAGCTCGCGGCGGGTCGCGAACACCGGGGAGCTGTTTTTT | CASSSRRVANTGELFF
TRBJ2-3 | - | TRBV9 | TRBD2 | TGTGCCAGCAGCGTAGGGGCGGGGGGCACAGATACGCAGTATTTT | CASSVGAGGTDTQYF
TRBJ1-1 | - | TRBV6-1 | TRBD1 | TGTGCCAGCAGTGAGGACAGGGGGCCGGGTGCTTTCTTT | CASSEDRGPGAFF
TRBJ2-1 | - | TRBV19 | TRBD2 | TGTGCCAGTAGCCTTAGCGGGGGGATTTACAATGAGCAGTTCTTC | CASSLSGGIYNEQFF
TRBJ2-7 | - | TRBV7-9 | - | TGTGCCAGCACCGCGGAGGGGGCTTACGAGCAGTACTTC | CASTAEGAYEQYF
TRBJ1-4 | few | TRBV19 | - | TGTGCCAGTAACGGTGGGCAAACTAATGAAAAACTGTTTTTT | CASNGGQTNEKLFF
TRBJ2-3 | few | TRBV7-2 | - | TGTGCCAGCAGACAGAGCACAGATACGCAGTATTTT | CASRQSTDTQYF
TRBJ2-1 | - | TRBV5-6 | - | TGTGCCAGCAGCTTGCCACTTTCCCCCTACAATGAGCAGTTCTTC | CASSLPLSPYNEQFF
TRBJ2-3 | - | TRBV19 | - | TGTGCCAGTAGGAGTAGCGGAACAGATACGCAGTATTTT | CASRSSGTDTQYF
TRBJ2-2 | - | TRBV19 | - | TGTGCCAGTAGCGGACTGTTCGCGAACACCGGGGAGCTGTTTTTT | CASSGLFANTGELFF
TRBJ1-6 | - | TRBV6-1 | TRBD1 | TGTGCCAGCAGCGAAAAGGGACAGCCCTCCTATAATTCACCCCTCCACTTT | CASSEKGQPSYNSPLHF
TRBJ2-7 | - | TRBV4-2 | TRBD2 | TGTGCCAGCAGCCAAGGTCTAGCGGGCTACGAGCAGTACTTC | CASSQGLAGYEQYF
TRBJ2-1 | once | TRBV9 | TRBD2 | TGTGCCAGCAGCATTCCGGGACTAGAGCAGTTCTTC | CASSIPGLEQFF
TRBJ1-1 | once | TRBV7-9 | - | TGTGCCAGCAGCTCCGCCTACTCGGCTTTCTTT | CASSSAYSAFF